Each of the 19 T cell receptor beta chains below was sequenced from the same sample in a study of vaccination and CD4 T cells after COVID-19. Treatment: roughly 11-day PBMC culture with coronavirus spike peptide pools or control peptides (ViraFEST assay). CD4+ T cells of the unexposed donor were collected before the COVID-19 pandemic (2011-2018). Cultured CD4+ T cell DNA underwent sequencing with the Oncomine TCR Beta short-read assay. Using its own MiXCR run on the PCR reads, TCRdb lists one record per CDR3 protein. This table holds about 2,700 distinct CDR3 sequences, about two fifths found once. What these receptors recognize is not known. Sequencing input: CD4+ T cells from blood, cultured in vitro. Receptors were obtained from a human donor in good health.

The CDR3 protein is CSARKGGVFYEQYF. CDR3 nucleotides: TGCAGTGCTAGAAAGGGGGGGGTTTTCTACGAGCAGTACTTC. This chain joins TRBV20-1 and TRBJ2-7; D is perhaps TRBD2 (7 bases). This CDR3 is built from 14 residues. In germline, CDR1 is DFQATT, CDR2 SNEGSKA (reference sequence). Trimming removed 2 bases at V and 3 bases at J, with 14 bases between.

By share, this clonotype counts as medium-sized (0.01 to 0.1%). The chain combines TRBV2 with TRBJ2-2; TRBD2 agrees at 7 bases. The CDR3 contains 14 residues. Unmatched junction bases numbered 9, after V lost 7 bases and J lost 7 bases. CDR1 is SNHLY, CDR2 FYNNEI, per germline. The CDR3, as DNA: TGTGCCAGCACCGGGACTACTTTTGGCGGGGAGCTGTTTTTT. Translation: CASTGTTFGGELFF.

This chain connects TRBV19 to TRBJ1-1, with 7 nucleotides matching TRBD1. The CDR3 runs 15 residues. Germline CDR1 is LNHDA and CDR2 is SQIVND (reference sequence). V lost 9 bases and J lost 1; bases outside the gene matches: 11. The DNA for the CDR3 is TGTGCCAGCCGCGACAGGGCAGGGGGGAACACTGAAGCTTTCTTT. Amino acids: CASRDRAGGNTEAFF.

This clonotype was recorded a few times. The chain is built from TRBV20-1 and TRBJ2-7; 10 positions agree with TRBD2. Germline trimming cut 1 base from V and 6 bases from J; bases unmatched to any gene: 9. The CDR3 has 15 residues. Germline V lookup: CDR1 DFQATT, CDR2 SNEGSKA (reference sequence). CDR3 sequence (DNA): TGCAGTGCTAGAGGAGAAGCGGGAGGGAATGGCGAGCAGTACTTC. Translated, it gives CSARGEAGGNGEQYF.

The CDR3 DNA sequence: TGCAGCGTTGAGCCAGGTTTAGAGACCCAGTACTTC. The encoded protein is CSVEPGLETQYF. This chain links TRBV29-1 with TRBJ2-5; D is unclear. CDR3 size: 12 residues. The germline V gene encodes CDR1 SQVTM and CDR2 ANQGSEA. Trimming took 3 bases from V and 4 from J, leaving 9 bases between them.

The chain employs TRBV25-1 and TRBJ2-2; D is ambiguous. The CDR3 contains 16 residues. Germline assignment: CDR1 MGHDK and CDR2 SYGVNS. The ends were cut back, 2 bases at V and 0 bases at J, with 10 bases in the middle. For the CDR3, the DNA is TGTGCCAGCAGTGAACTCACCAGCGCGAACACCGGGGAGCTGTTTTTT. Amino acid sequence: CASSELTSANTGELFF.

The V gene is TRBV6-1, the J gene TRBJ1-1; D possibly corresponds to TRBD1 (6 bases). This CDR3 contains 15 residues. Trimming removed 10 bases from V and 0 bases from J, with 18 bases in between. Germline V lookup: CDR1 MNHNS, CDR2 SASEGT. This CDR3 reads CATLFRGGMNTEAFF. The CDR3 nucleotides are TGTGCCACCCTGTTTAGGGGGGGCATGAACACTGAAGCTTTCTTT.

This chain connects TRBV7-9 to TRBJ1-4, with a possible D match to TRBD1 (6 bases). CDR1 is SEHNR, CDR2 FQNEAQ, per germline (reference sequence). Between the trimmed V and J ends, which lost 5 bases and 4 bases, there was a span of 11 bases. The CDR3 has 14 residues. The chain's CDR3 is CASSPRGVNEKLFF. As DNA, the CDR3 is TGTGCCAGCAGCCCCAGGGGCGTTAATGAAAAACTGTTTTTT.

This clonotype turned up a few times. J is TRBJ1-1 and V is TRBV6-1, with TRBD1 matching over 7 bases. The CDR3 extends over 14 amino acids. V lost 4 bases and J lost 7; bases outside the gene matches: 9. Germline V gene sequence: CDR1 MNHNS, CDR2 SASEGT. The CDR3: CASSGRQGRIEAFF. CDR3 in DNA: TGTGCCAGCAGTGGTCGACAGGGACGGATTGAAGCTTTCTTT.

The count of this clonotype is one. Germline is not matched at one junction end, which may reflect a read error. The chain uses TRBV7-8 and TRBJ1-6; TRBD1 aligns across 7 bases. The CDR3 loop spans 15 amino acids. Germline lookup yields CDR1 SGHVS and CDR2 FQNEAQ. CDR3 region: CAGSFPGTVNSPLHF. The CDR3 coding sequence is TGTGCCGGCAGCTTCCCCGGGACAGTAAATTCACCCCTCCACTTT.

This clonotype was counted a few times. The chain carries TRBV20-1 and TRBJ2-2; no clear D gene. The germline CDR1 and CDR2 sequences are DFQATT and SNEGSKA (reference sequence). This CDR3 is built from 13 residues. V was shortened by 3 bases and J by 1 base, with 6 bases between the two germline ends. The CDR3 nucleotides are TGCAGTGCTAGGTCCGTGAACACCGGGGAGCTGTTTTTT. Translated: CSARSVNTGELFF.

This clonotype has more than one count but fewer than ten. A read error may account for a junction end that differs from germline. This sequence joins TRBV20-1 and TRBJ1-2; the D gene is possibly TRBD1 (5 bases). There are 12 residues in the CDR3. CDR1 is DFQATT and CDR2 is SNEGSKA in the germline V gene (reference sequence). The CDR3 DNA reads as TGCAGTGCTGGAGACAGAAATCGTGGCTACACCTTC. Its protein is CSAGDRNRGYTF.

The rearrangement links TRBV20-1 to TRBJ1-5; the match to TRBD1 covers 8 bases. The CDR3 covers 13 residues. Germline trimming cut 2 bases from V and 7 bases from J; bases unmatched to any gene: 4. The germline V gene has CDR1 DFQATT and CDR2 SNEGSKA (reference sequence). The CDR3 is CSARPQGAQPQHF. CDR3 DNA: TGCAGTGCTAGACCTCAGGGGGCACAGCCCCAGCATTTT.

In DNA form, the CDR3 reads TGTGCCAGCAGTTTACCAGGGGGCGCCAAAAACATTCAGTACTTC. This encodes CASSLPGGAKNIQYF. This sequence joins TRBV28 and TRBJ2-4; TRBD1 matches 8 bases. The V and J ends lost 2 bases and 1 base, in that order; junction bases with no gene match: 1. This CDR3 is built from 15 residues. Germline V CDR1 and CDR2: MDHEN, SYDVKM.

The chain links TRBV19 to TRBJ2-1; no definite D call. V lost 7 bases and J 0 bases, leaving 13 bases between the germline ends. Germline assignment: CDR1 LNHDA and CDR2 SQIVND (reference sequence). The length of the CDR3 is 15 residues. Here the CDR3 reads CASKTRSNSYNEQFF. CDR3 sequence (DNA): TGTGCCAGTAAAACCAGGTCGAACTCCTACAATGAGCAGTTCTTC. Based on the CDR3 plus reference TRBV19 and TRBJ2-1, the full variable domain is DGGITQSPKYLFRKEGQNVTLSCEQNLNHDAMYWYRQDPGQGLRLIYYSQIVNDFQKGDIAEGYSVSREKKESFPLTVTSAQKNPTAFYLCASKTRSNSYNEQFFGPGTRLTVL.

The J gene is TRBJ2-5, the V gene TRBV7-6, with a possible D match to TRBD2 (6 bases). The V and J ends lost 1 base and 5 bases respectively, with 17 bases between them. The CDR3 extends over 16 amino acids. The V gene's germline CDR1 is SGHVS and CDR2 FNYEAQ. The DNA for the CDR3 is TGTGCCAGCAGCTTAGACCCTAGCGCCGGTGGGGAGACCCAGTACTTC. This gives the protein CASSLDPSAGGETQYF.

The chain links TRBV20-1 to TRBJ1-6, with 7 bases that match TRBD1. There are 12 residues in the CDR3. Germline-derived CDR1 and CDR2 are DFQATT and SNEGSKA (reference sequence). J lost 8 bases, V lost 6 bases, and 4 bases had no gene match. The DNA for the CDR3 is TGCAGTGCGCGGACAGGTTATTCACCCCTCCACTTT. It is translated as CSARTGYSPLHF.

This clonotype is hyperexpanded (1% or more) within its sample. J is TRBJ1-2 and V is TRBV7-9, with 7 bases fitting TRBD1. With V trimmed by 5 bases and J by 5 bases, 8 bases remained unmatched. This CDR3 has 14 amino acids. CDR1 and CDR2 from the germline V gene are SEHNR and FQNEAQ (reference sequence). The CDR3 protein is CASSAGDSRYGYTF. For the CDR3, the DNA is TGTGCCAGCAGCGCTGGGGACAGCCGATATGGCTACACCTTC.

The chain's CDR3 is CSARDWQRVMPGEQYF. In DNA, the CDR3 is TGCAGTGCTAGAGATTGGCAGCGGGTGATGCCTGGGGAGCAGTACTTC. V and J are TRBV20-1 and TRBJ2-7, with D perhaps TRBD2 (6 bases). There are 16 residues in the CDR3. V lost 0 bases and J 7 bases, leaving 22 bases between the germline ends. Germline V gene lookup returns CDR1 DFQATT and CDR2 SNEGSKA (reference sequence).